Following are 16 T cell receptor beta chains from one sample sequenced in a study of shared clonotypes between healthy human individuals. Libraries were prepared by immunoSEQ multiplex PCR; TCRdb keeps only in-frame clonotypes and omits some of them. The sample has 2 million to 2.5 million clones; approximately 94% are singletons. Sequencing was performed on naive CD4+ T cells sorted from blood. Subset noted: CD45RA+ positively selected. These TCRs come from a man younger than 35 in good health.

Note on this clone: The sample contains more than one DNA sequence encoding this CDR3. The chain carries TRBV7-2 and TRBJ2-7; 7 bases fit TRBD2. There are 14 residues in the CDR3. The germline V gene encodes CDR1 SGHTA and CDR2 FQGNSA. V trimming: 5 bases; J trimming: 2 bases; junction bases outside the gene matches: 6. CDR3 amino acids: CASSQVGGTYEQYF. In DNA form, the CDR3 reads TGTGCCAGCAGCCAAGTCGGGGGGACCTACGAGCAGTACTTC.

Regarding this clone: The same CDR3 arises from other DNA sequences in this sample as well. The rearrangement joins TRBV5-6 to TRBJ1-6; the D is unclear. Germline V gene sequence: CDR1 SGHDT, CDR2 YYEEEE. The V end lost 0 bases, the J end lost 4 bases, and 5 bases lay between the germline ends. CDR3 size: 14 residues. The CDR3 nucleotides read TGTGCCAGCAGCTTGGGGAGGTATAATTCACCCCTCCACTTT. It yields the protein CASSLGRYNSPLHF. Full variable domain (remainder filled in from reference TRBV5-6 and TRBJ1-6): DAGVTQSPTHLIKTRGQQVTLRCSPKSGHDTVSWYQQALGQGPQFIFQYYEEEERQRGNFPDRFSGHQFPNYSSELNVNALLLGDSALYLCASSLGRYNSPLHFGNGTRLTVT.

The CDR3 spells CASSLPLTEQYF. DNA of the CDR3: TGTGCCAGCAGTCTCCCTCTAACGGAGCAGTACTTC. The chain recombines TRBV28 with TRBJ2-7; D is ambiguous. The CDR3 extends over 12 amino acids. The germline V gene encodes CDR1 MDHEN and CDR2 SYDVKM. Trimming removed 5 bases at V and 7 bases at J, with 12 bases between.

The chain carries TRBV5-5 and TRBJ2-7; D unresolved. The CDR3 is made up of 15 amino acids. CDR1 is SGHKS, CDR2 YYEKEE, per germline (reference sequence). The V end lost 0 bases, the J end lost 2 bases, and 12 bases lay between the germline ends. The CDR3 loop reads CASSLEGIETYEQYF. The DNA of the CDR3 is TGTGCCAGCAGCTTGGAGGGAATCGAAACCTACGAGCAGTACTTC.

The chain has TRBV7-2 and TRBJ2-5; D remains unclear. Trimming removed 2 bases from V and 1 base from J, with 14 bases in between. CDR1 and CDR2 from the germline V gene are SGHTA and FQGNSA. The CDR3 runs to 16 residues. CDR3 loop: CASSLFSQVTQETQYF. DNA of the CDR3: TGTGCCAGCAGCTTATTTTCGCAGGTCACCCAAGAGACCCAGTACTTC.

This chain links TRBV10-1 with TRBJ1-1; maybe TRBD1 (5 bases). Germline values: CDR1 WNHNN, CDR2 SYGVQD (reference sequence). The CDR3 runs 16 residues. Trimming took 0 bases from V and 7 from J, leaving 18 bases between them. The CDR3, as DNA: TGCGCCAGCAGTGAGTCTGACGGTACAGGACTTAATGAAGCTTTCTTT. It codes for CASSESDGTGLNEAFF.

As concerns this clone: The identical CDR3 is also encoded by other nucleotide sequences in the sample. The chain joins TRBV9 to TRBJ1-3; D is unresolved. V was pared by 0 bases and J by 0 bases, with 7 bases between. Per germline, CDR1 SGDLS and CDR2 YYNGEE. The CDR3 covers 15 residues. CDR3 in DNA: TGTGCCAGCAGCGTAGACGGGAACTCTGGAAACACCATATATTTT. Protein: CASSVDGNSGNTIYF.

The chain has TRBV25-1 and TRBJ2-1; 10 bases align to TRBD1. The germline V gene has CDR1 MGHDK and CDR2 SYGVNS. With V trimmed by 6 bases and J by 5 bases, 10 bases remained unmatched. This CDR3 is built from 16 residues. The CDR3 DNA is TGTGCCAGCAGCCCTACCGGGACAGGGGTCAACAATGAGCAGTTCTTC. Protein product: CASSPTGTGVNNEQFF. The variable domain in full, with the rest retrieved from reference TRBV25-1 and TRBJ2-1, is EADIYQTPRYLVIGTGKKITLECSQTMGHDKMYWYQQDPGMELHLIHYSYGVNSTEKGDLSSESTVSRIRTEHFPLTLESARPSHTSQYLCASSPTGTGVNNEQFFGPGTRLTVL.

This clone was detected once. J is TRBJ2-5 and V is TRBV5-1; D gene ambiguous. Trimming left V 1 base short and J 3 bases short, with 10 bases between. The germline V gene encodes CDR1 SGHRS and CDR2 YFSETQ. There are 14 residues in the CDR3. Written as DNA, the CDR3 is TGCGCCAGCAGCTTGATCGGCACCGAAGAGACCCAGTACTTC. This translates into CASSLIGTEETQYF.

This chain joins TRBV5-6 and TRBJ1-2; TRBD1 matches at 8 bases. Per germline, CDR1 SGHDT and CDR2 YYEEEE. This CDR3 is built from 14 residues. The V gene end was trimmed by 5 bases and the J gene end by 2 bases; junction bases not matched to a gene: 5. CDR3 sequence (DNA): TGTGCCAGCAGGGGACAGGTCTTCAACTATGGCTACACCTTC. Translation gives CASRGQVFNYGYTF.

Concerning this clone: The sample holds other DNA sequences that translate to the same CDR3. The V and J genes are TRBV5-1 and TRBJ2-5, with TRBD1 matching over 8 bases. V was pared by 1 base and J by 4 bases, with 3 bases of the junction left unmatched. This CDR3 has 14 amino acids. Germline assignment: CDR1 SGHRS and CDR2 YFSETQ. The DNA for the CDR3 is TGCGCCAGCAGCTTGTCAGGGGGCCGAGAGACCCAGTACTTC. As protein: CASSLSGGRETQYF.

V gene TRBV5-1 combines with J gene TRBJ2-2; TRBD1 is a possible D gene (5 bases). The V and J ends lost 2 bases and 7 bases respectively, with 15 bases between them. Germline lookup yields CDR1 SGHRS and CDR2 YFSETQ. CDR3 length: 15 amino acids. The CDR3 loop is CASSLDTGPHGELFF. The CDR3 bases are TGCGCCAGCAGCTTAGATACAGGCCCCCACGGGGAGCTGTTTTTT.

The chain recombines TRBV5-4 with TRBJ2-7; a possible D gene is TRBD2 (7 bases). This CDR3 contains 13 residues. Germline CDR1 reads SGHNT; CDR2 reads YYREEE (reference sequence). The germline V and J ends were trimmed by 4 bases and 2 bases, with 10 bases remaining between them. DNA of the CDR3: TGTGCCAGCAGCCGGGGGGACACCTACGAGCAGTACTTC. Translating gives CASSRGDTYEQYF.

The chain has TRBV6-5 and TRBJ1-5; no definite D call. This CDR3 is 15 amino acids long. V was trimmed by 6 bases and J by 0 bases, leaving 12 bases between them. Germline lookup yields CDR1 MNHEY and CDR2 SVGAGI. The CDR3 nucleotides are TGTGCCAGCAGCCCGACCGCTCATAGCAATCAGCCCCAGCATTTT. It yields the protein CASSPTAHSNQPQHF.

This sequence joins TRBV27 and TRBJ2-7, with D maybe TRBD1 (5 bases). The CDR3 runs 14 residues. V gave up 7 bases and J gave up 3 bases, with 16 bases separating them. Germline V CDR1 and CDR2: MNHEY, SMNVEV (reference sequence). DNA of the CDR3: TGTGCCAGCAAAAATGGGGCAGGCCTCTACGAGCAGTACTTC. This codes for CASKNGAGLYEQYF.

The V call is TRBV10-3, the J call TRBJ2-2, with 11 bases lining up with TRBD1. CDR1 ENHRY and CDR2 SYGVKD come from the germline V gene. The CDR3 has 15 amino acids. V gave up 10 bases and J gave up 1 base; unmatched junction bases: 5. The CDR3 is CASGQGAENTGELFF. For the CDR3, the DNA is TGTGCCAGCGGACAGGGGGCGGAGAACACCGGGGAGCTGTTTTTT.